This T cell receptor beta chain was observed in a study of CD8 T cells in ankylosing spondylitis listed by TCRdb under 2017. As for the study more broadly: T cell receptor beta repertoires were profiled in healthy donors and ankylosing spondylitis patients so that disease-linked TCR variants could be found. In total, the full study cohort was made up of some 110 healthy donors and 25 ankylosing spondylitis patients. Peripheral blood samples were taken, and synovial fluid was additionally collected from ankylosing spondylitis patients. The study at large found these results: A TCR beta motif made up of eight highly homologous amino acid variants appeared to be characteristic of blood from ankylosing spondylitis patients. A CD8+ phenotype was shown by the disease-linked clones, which were found at relatively low frequencies in peripheral blood. Some motif variants were previously reported in synovial fluid and blood of reactive arthritis patients, suggesting common disease-initiation mechanisms. Significant enrichment of the disease-linked clones was reported in matched synovial fluid samples from ankylosing spondylitis patients.

This clonotype occurred a few times. No antigen is known for it. No qualities accompany the bases; no much larger clone lies one base away. This sample was sequenced with an Illumina HiSeq 2500. Quantitative 5'-RACE with molecular barcodes was used to prepare TCR beta libraries. The authors processed their data as follows. A new computational method based on a probabilistic model of VDJ rearrangement was used to identify disease-linked TCR variants. The public reads were quality trimmed at Q25 with fastp and then assembled into clones with MiXCR by TCRdb, keeping productive beta chains. Entries that share a CDR3 protein sequence are merged under the most common genes and DNA. TCRdb assigned the V and J calls; the authors' analysis was not used. The table for this sample lists 700,000 to 1,000,000 distinct CDR3 sequences; 10% to 15% of them were counted only once. Approximately 0.51% of the sample goes to the ten largest clones.

Ends trimmed: V by 3 bases, J by 3 bases; bases unmatched to a gene: 1. The germline V gene specifies SGHDT as CDR1 and YYEEEE as CDR2. Taken from cysteine to phenylalanine, the CDR3 has 14 residues. The DNA shown is the 42-base CDR3, in frame from base 1. The rearrangement combines TRBV5-6 with TRBJ2-1, and TRBD1 matches 9 of the central bases. This clonotype was sampled from a male donor with ankylosing spondylitis. The sequenced material came from blood, either unsorted or a sorted T cell fraction (not recorded which). The nucleotide sequence is given as TGTGCCAGCAGCTGGACAGGGGACTACAATGAGCAGTTCTTC. It translates to CASSWTGDYNEQFF.